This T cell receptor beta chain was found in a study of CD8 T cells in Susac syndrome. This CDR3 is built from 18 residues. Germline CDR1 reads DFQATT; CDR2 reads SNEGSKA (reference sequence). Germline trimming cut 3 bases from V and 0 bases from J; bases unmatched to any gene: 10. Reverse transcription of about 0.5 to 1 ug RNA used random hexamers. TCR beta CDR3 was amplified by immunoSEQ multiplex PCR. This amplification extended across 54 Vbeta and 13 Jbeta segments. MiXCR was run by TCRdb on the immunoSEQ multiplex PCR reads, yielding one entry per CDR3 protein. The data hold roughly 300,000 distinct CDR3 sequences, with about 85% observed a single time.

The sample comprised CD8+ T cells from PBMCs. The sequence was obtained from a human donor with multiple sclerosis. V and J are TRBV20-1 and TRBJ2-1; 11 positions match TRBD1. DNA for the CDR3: TGCAGTGCTAGGGGACAGGGGGGTTTGGGCAGCTCCTACAATGAGCAGTTCTTC. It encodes CSARGQGGLGSSYNEQFF.